The next 10 T cell receptor beta chains were all read from a single sample in a study of PD-L1 blockade in urothelial cancer. TCRdb's copy holds only in-frame clones and misses some; the assay was immunoSEQ multiplex PCR. In the table there are tens of thousands of clones, around nine tenths of which are singletons. The time point is: peripheral blood 6 weeks after treatment start. The starting material was PBMCs, obtained around atezolizumab (anti-PD-L1) treatment. The source of these receptors is a man aged 55 to 70 with urothelial cancer.

This chain uses TRBV9 with TRBJ1-2; TRBD1 matches at 8 bases. V lost 0 bases to trimming and J lost 3 bases; unmatched junction nucleotides: 4. CDR3 length: 15 residues. The germline gives CDR1 SGDLS, CDR2 YYNGEE. CDR3 DNA sequence: TGTGCCAGCAGCGTAGTGGCACAGGGGGACTATGGCTACACCTTC. Its translation is CASSVVAQGDYGYTF.

The chain's CDR3 is CASSRAGVPDTQYF. For the CDR3, the DNA is TGTGCCAGTAGTAGGGCAGGGGTTCCAGATACGCAGTATTTT. The V and J genes are TRBV19 and TRBJ2-3, with TRBD1 as a possible D gene (6 bases). CDR3 length equals 14 residues. Germline CDR1 is LNHDA and CDR2 is SQIVND (reference sequence). The V and J ends lost 4 bases and 4 bases respectively, with 12 bases between them.

This chain connects TRBV5-1 to TRBJ1-4; D gene unclear. The V end lost 4 bases, the J end lost 4 bases, and 14 bases lay between the germline ends. The germline V gene encodes CDR1 SGHRS and CDR2 YFSETQ. This CDR3 comprises 15 residues. The CDR3 protein is CASSPDPGLNEKLFF. DNA of the CDR3: TGCGCCAGCAGCCCCGACCCGGGTCTTAATGAAAAACTGTTTTTT.

The chain combines TRBV7-2 with TRBJ2-5; weak D call: TRBD2 (5 bases). V was cut by 5 bases and J by 5 bases, with 12 bases left in between. Germline V gives CDR1 SGHTA, CDR2 FQGNSA. The length of the CDR3 is 13 residues. CDR3 in amino acids: CASSPRTSETQYF. The CDR3, as DNA: TGTGCCAGCAGCCCGAGGACTTCCGAGACCCAGTACTTC.

In this sample, this clone turned up a few times. CDR3 protein: CASSSTSGRYEQYF. The DNA of the CDR3 is TGTGCCAGCAGTTCCACTAGCGGGAGATACGAGCAGTACTTC. The chain recombines TRBV11-2 with TRBJ2-7; 11 nucleotides match TRBD2. Germline CDR1 is SGHAT and CDR2 is FQNNGV. This CDR3 spans 14 amino acids. V was pared by 6 bases and J by 4 bases, with 5 bases of the junction left unmatched.

The V gene is TRBV21-1, the J gene TRBJ1-1; the table's TRBD1 call for D was not verified on the DNA. TRBV21-1 is a recognized pseudogene. This CDR3 is 12 amino acids long. CDR3: CASSRTGDEAFF. As DNA, the CDR3 is TGTGCCAGCAGTAGGACAGGGGATGAAGCTTTCTTT.

J is TRBJ1-2 and V is TRBV7-2; possible D gene TRBD1, 5 bases. V was cut by 1 base and J by 4 bases, with 13 bases left in between. The CDR3 has 15 amino acids. CDR1 is SGHTA, CDR2 FQGNSA, per germline. The DNA for the CDR3 is TGTGCCAGCAGCTTAGACCATTCGGGGGTCTATGGCTACACCTTC. Amino acids: CASSLDHSGVYGYTF.

The sample holds one count of this clone. This sequence joins TRBV5-1 and TRBJ2-7, with D tentatively TRBD2 (5 bases). CDR1 SGHRS and CDR2 YFSETQ come from the germline V gene. This CDR3 contains 14 residues. Trimming left V 2 bases short and J 2 bases short, with 11 bases between. The CDR3 here is CASSLGWGAYEQYF. CDR3 nucleotides: TGCGCCAGCAGCTTAGGTTGGGGAGCCTACGAGCAGTACTTC.

V is TRBV2 and J is TRBJ2-5; 10 bases fit TRBD2. The CDR3 totals 15 residues. Germline values: CDR1 SNHLY, CDR2 FYNNEI. V was clipped by 6 bases and J by 7 bases; unmatched bases: 11. The CDR3 reads CASRGGTSEKVTQYF. CDR3 bases: TGTGCCAGCAGAGGTGGGACTAGCGAGAAAGTGACCCAGTACTTC.

The rearrangement joins TRBV5-1 to TRBJ2-3; D gene unclear. Trimming took 3 bases from V and 0 from J, leaving 14 bases between them. Germline lookup yields CDR1 SGHRS and CDR2 YFSETQ. The CDR3 extends over 16 amino acids. The chain's CDR3 is CASSSSPNPSTDTQYF. CDR3 coding DNA: TGCGCCAGCAGCTCTAGTCCGAACCCTAGCACAGATACGCAGTATTTT. The full variable domain, in which reference TRBV5-1 and TRBJ2-3 provide the parts outside the CDR3, is KAGVTQTPRYLIKTRGQQVTLSCSPISGHRSVSWYQQTPGQGLQFLFEYFSETQRNKGNFPGRFSGRQFSNSRSEMNVSTLELGDSALYLCASSSSPNPSTDTQYFGPGTRLTVL.